This T cell receptor beta chain was found in a study of patients and donors after allogeneic stem cell transplantation. TCRdb reprocessed the RT-PCR reads via MiXCR and lists one record per CDR3 protein. The sample records roughly 880,000 distinct CDR3 sequences, about a sixth being singletons. The V and J ends lost 3 bases and 2 bases respectively, with 20 bases between them. From germline, CDR1 is DFQATT and CDR2 SNEGSKA (reference sequence). This CDR3 has 16 amino acids. The clonotype was recovered from a human donor who was either an allogeneic HSCT recipient or a stem cell or donor lymphocyte infusion donor (not recorded which). It is not recorded whose cells these are; they may come from a transplant donor. Sequenced input: blood, either unsorted or a sorted T cell fraction (not recorded which). The chain joins TRBV20-1 to TRBJ2-7; the D call may be TRBD1 or TRBD2 (5 bases each). CDR3 DNA sequence: TGCAGTGCTAGCGGGGCAGCCACCTTGCAAGCCTACGAGCAGTACTTC. It encodes CSASGAATLQAYEQYF.